These 18 T cell receptor beta chains originate from one sample sequenced in a study of blood T cell repertoires in COVID-19. Clones were read by immunoSEQ multiplex PCR, and TCRdb kept only the in-frame ones, dropping some. The sample comprises more than 250,000 clones, around four fifths of which are singletons, and around 4.5% rests with the top ten. Sequenced sample: peripheral blood. The receptor source for this set is a man between 60 and 75 years old who had recovered from COVID-19.

This clone was seen just once. The V gene is TRBV5-1, the J gene TRBJ2-7; 9 bases match TRBD1. There are 14 residues in the CDR3. J was trimmed by 5 bases and V by 3 bases; bases with no gene match: 6. Germline values: CDR1 SGHRS, CDR2 YFSETQ. The chain's CDR3 is CASSSGTGLNEQYF. In DNA form, the CDR3 reads TGCGCCAGCAGCTCCGGGACAGGGTTAAACGAGCAGTACTTC.

CDR3 nucleotides: TGTGCCAGCAGCTTAAACAGGGGCACTGAAGCTTTCTTT. Encoded protein: CASSLNRGTEAFF. V usage is TRBV7-8 and J usage is TRBJ1-1; 7 bases map to TRBD1. This CDR3 spans 13 amino acids. Germline-derived CDR1 and CDR2 are SGHVS and FQNEAQ. Germline trimming cut 2 bases from V and 4 bases from J; bases unmatched to any gene: 1.

This chain uses TRBV19 with TRBJ1-3; D perhaps matches TRBD1 (6 bases). Per the germline V gene, CDR1 is LNHDA and CDR2 is SQIVND (reference sequence). V dropped 7 bases and J dropped 2 bases, with 18 bases sitting between them. CDR3 length: 16 residues. The CDR3 here is CASNPTGLITGNTIYF. CDR3 nucleotides: TGTGCCAGTAACCCCACAGGGCTGATTACTGGAAACACCATATATTTT.

The chain carries TRBV5-1 and TRBJ1-2; D possibly corresponds to TRBD1 (5 bases). The CDR3 loop spans 15 amino acids. V was pared by 3 bases and J by 1 base, with 13 bases between. Looked up from germline, CDR1 is SGHRS and CDR2 is YFSETQ. The CDR3 region has the DNA TGCGCCAGCAGCTCCTACCAGGGAGGTAACTATGGCTACACCTTC. This gives the protein CASSSYQGGNYGYTF.

In its sample, this clone was seen once. V and J are TRBV7-8 and TRBJ2-6; possible D gene TRBD1, 6 bases. The germline V and J ends were trimmed by 2 bases and 2 bases, with 13 bases remaining between them. There are 17 residues in the CDR3. Germline CDR1 reads SGHVS; CDR2 reads FQNEAQ. CDR3 DNA sequence: TGTGCCAGCAGCTTAACAGGGCTGGGGGCTGGGGCCAACGTCCTGACTTTC. Its translation: CASSLTGLGAGANVLTF.

The chain carries TRBV5-6 and TRBJ1-3; D is perhaps TRBD1 (6 bases). The V end was cut by 0 bases, the J end by 5 bases, with 12 bases between. This CDR3 is 15 amino acids long. Germline V gene data show CDR1 as SGHDT and CDR2 as YYEEEE. The CDR3 DNA reads as TGTGCCAGCAGCTTGGATCTTGACAGGCGAAACACCATATATTTT. This sequence encodes CASSLDLDRRNTIYF.

The V gene is TRBV19, the J gene TRBJ1-2; TRBD1 matches at 7 bases. Germline loops: CDR1 LNHDA, CDR2 SQIVND (reference sequence). V lost 7 bases, J lost 8 bases, and 16 bases stayed unmatched. The CDR3 runs to 15 residues. The CDR3 loop reads CASITTGSSPGGYTF. CDR3 DNA: TGTGCCAGTATCACGACAGGGTCTTCTCCCGGCGGCTACACCTTC.

The V gene is TRBV19, the J gene TRBJ2-3, with TRBD2 matching over 14 bases. CDR1 and CDR2 from the germline V gene are LNHDA and SQIVND (reference sequence). J lost 3 bases, V lost 5 bases, and 7 bases had no gene match. The CDR3 loop spans 17 amino acids. The CDR3 sequence: CASSSPGTSGRTDTQYF. CDR3 DNA: TGTGCCAGTAGTTCCCCCGGGACTAGCGGGAGAACAGATACGCAGTATTTT.

This clone was recorded a few times. The V and J genes are TRBV5-8 and TRBJ2-4, with no clear D. CDR1 and CDR2 (germline): SGHTS, YDEGEE. The CDR3 is made up of 15 amino acids. V gave up 2 bases and J gave up 8 bases, with 17 bases separating them. The CDR3 sequence: CASSFLQIGEDIQYF. As DNA, the CDR3 is TGTGCCAGCAGCTTCCTTCAGATAGGAGAAGACATTCAGTACTTC. The whole variable domain, filled in from reference TRBV5-8 and TRBJ2-4, reads EAGVTQSPTHLIKTRGQQATLRCSPISGHTSVYWYQQALGLGLQFLLWYDEGEERNRGNFPPRFSGRQFPNYSSELNVNALELEDSALYLCASSFLQIGEDIQYFGAGTRLSVL.

The J gene is TRBJ1-4, the V gene TRBV7-2; D may be TRBD1 (5 bases). This CDR3 region has 14 residues. The V and J ends lost 5 bases and 4 bases respectively, with 11 bases between them. The germline gives CDR1 SGHTA, CDR2 FQGNSA. The CDR3 nucleotides are TGTGCCAGCAGCGCCGGGGGATTTAATGAAAAACTGTTTTTT. Translating it yields CASSAGGFNEKLFF.

This clone showed up just once. The chain uses TRBV19 and TRBJ1-2; 7 nucleotides align to TRBD1. The CDR3 covers 14 residues. V lost 10 bases, J lost 7 bases, and 15 bases stayed unmatched. Per germline, CDR1 LNHDA and CDR2 SQIVND (reference sequence). The CDR3 DNA follows: TGTGCCACCTCGATTACAGGGGAAGAGAGTGGCTACACCTTC. It codes for CATSITGEESGYTF.

This chain joins TRBV6-1 and TRBJ2-2; TRBD1 is a possible D gene (5 bases). The CDR3 sequence is 16 residues long. V was shortened by 4 bases and J by 6 bases, with 18 bases between the two germline ends. The germline CDR1 and CDR2 sequences are MNHNS and SASEGT. The CDR3 is CASSVTGQGGPGELFF. DNA for the CDR3: TGTGCCAGCAGTGTTACCGGGCAGGGCGGCCCCGGGGAGCTGTTTTTT.

A few counts support this clone. The chain carries TRBV14 and TRBJ1-2; TRBD1 is a possible D gene (6 bases). From germline, CDR1 is SGHDN and CDR2 FVKESK. The CDR3 runs 16 residues. Between the trimmed V and J ends, which lost 0 bases and 1 base, there was a span of 12 bases. The CDR3 here is CASSQDMDRVNYGYTF. CDR3 in DNA: TGTGCCAGCAGCCAAGATATGGACAGAGTTAACTATGGCTACACCTTC.

The chain uses TRBV5-6 and TRBJ1-2; D is unresolved. CDR3 length: 14 residues. CDR1 is SGHDT, CDR2 YYEEEE, per germline. V was cut by 7 bases and J by 0 bases, with 13 bases left in between. CDR3 sequence (DNA): TGTGCCAGCCACGCTGGAGGATCTAACTATGGCTACACCTTC. This translates into CASHAGGSNYGYTF.

V is TRBV5-1 and J is TRBJ2-7; 9 bases map to TRBD2. The J segment lost 9 bases and the V segment lost 4 bases, leaving 8 bases of the junction unmatched. Germline V gene data show CDR1 as SGHRS and CDR2 as YFSETQ. The CDR3 consists of 13 residues. CDR3 in DNA: TGCGCCAGCAGCGCCTTAGCGGGAGCCCGGCAGTACTTC. It is translated as CASSALAGARQYF. Looking up the rest from reference TRBV5-1 and TRBJ2-7 gives the full variable domain: KAGVTQTPRYLIKTRGQQVTLSCSPISGHRSVSWYQQTPGQGLQFLFEYFSETQRNKGNFPGRFSGRQFSNSRSEMNVSTLELGDSALYLCASSALAGARQYFGPGTRLTVT.

The chain is built from TRBV28 and TRBJ2-2; weak D call: TRBD1 (6 bases). This CDR3 is built from 13 residues. V lost 6 bases, J lost 1 base, and 6 bases lay in between. Germline V CDR1 and CDR2: MDHEN, SYDVKM. The CDR3 is CASRTGNTGELFF. CDR3 coding DNA: TGTGCCAGCAGGACAGGGAACACCGGGGAGCTGTTTTTT.

The V and J genes are TRBV18 and TRBJ2-1, with TRBD1 matching 7 bases. CDR1 KGHSH and CDR2 LQKENI come from the germline V gene. V shed 1 base, J shed 6 bases, and the junction held 15 bases outside the gene matches. The CDR3 runs to 18 residues. The CDR3: CASSPLRVQGFFSNEQFF. In nucleotides, the CDR3 is TGTGCCAGCTCACCACTTCGCGTACAGGGGTTTTTCTCCAATGAGCAGTTCTTC.

The genes are TRBV5-1 and TRBJ1-2; the D gene is possibly TRBD1 (6 bases). The ends were cut back, 4 bases at V and 8 bases at J, with 15 bases in the middle. The CDR3 runs 13 residues. CDR1 and CDR2 from the germline V gene are SGHRS and YFSETQ. CDR3 DNA: TGCGCCAGCAGCGGGGACATCAATGAAGGCTACACCTTC. Translating gives CASSGDINEGYTF.